The entry below gives a single TCR beta chain sequence along with its context. Its antigen is not identified. This sample was taken from a study of T cell repertoires in cytomegalovirus infection. Study as a whole: Based on public TCR beta signatures, there were indications of CMV infection and of a matching HLA type.

Study findings and constraints: The study found HLA-C-restricted CMV-specific TCR beta clonotypes dominating the ex vivo response. CMV carriers with the relevant HLA were identified by cumulative public TCR beta family frequency.

TCRdb reprocessed the reads with MiXCR, giving one entry per CDR3 protein. The sample has about 150,000 distinct CDR3 sequences, 20% to 25% seen once. Trimming took 3 bases from V and 4 from J, leaving 22 bases between them. The CDR3 extends over 17 amino acids. Germline loops: CDR1 MDHEN, CDR2 SYDVKM. V usage is TRBV28 and J usage is TRBJ2-7; D tentatively reads TRBD1 or TRBD2 (5 bases each). The sequenced sample was PBMCs. This TCR derives from a human donor in good health (CMV status not recorded). Some clones in this sample may be carry-over from other donors' samples. The CDR3 DNA reads as TGTGCCAGCAGTTTGGGGGTTGGGGGAATTGGATTATACGAGCAGTACTTC. It specifies CASSLGVGGIGLYEQYF.